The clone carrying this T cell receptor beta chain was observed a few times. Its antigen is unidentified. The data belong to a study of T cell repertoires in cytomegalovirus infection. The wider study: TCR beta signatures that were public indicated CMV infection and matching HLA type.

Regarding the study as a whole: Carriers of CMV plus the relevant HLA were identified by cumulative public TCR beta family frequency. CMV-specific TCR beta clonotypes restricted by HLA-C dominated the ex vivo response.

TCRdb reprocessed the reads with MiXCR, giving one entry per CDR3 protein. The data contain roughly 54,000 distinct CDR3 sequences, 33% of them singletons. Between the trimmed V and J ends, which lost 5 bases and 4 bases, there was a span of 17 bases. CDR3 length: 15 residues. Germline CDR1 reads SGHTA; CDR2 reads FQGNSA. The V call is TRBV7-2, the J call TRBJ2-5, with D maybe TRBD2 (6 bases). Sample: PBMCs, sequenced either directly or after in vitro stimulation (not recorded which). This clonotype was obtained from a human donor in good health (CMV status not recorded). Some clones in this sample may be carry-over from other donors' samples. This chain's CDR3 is CASSPLGGAVETQYF. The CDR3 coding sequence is TGTGCCAGCAGCCCCCTAGGCGGGGCGGTAGAGACCCAGTACTTC. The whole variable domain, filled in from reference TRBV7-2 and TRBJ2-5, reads GAGVSQSPSNKVTEKGKDVELRCDPISGHTALYWYRQSLGQGLEFLIYFQGNSAPDKSGLPSDRFSAERTGGSVSTLTIQRTQQEDSAVYLCASSPLGGAVETQYFGPGTRLLVL.